The rows below give T cell receptor beta chains drawn from one sample of a study of blood T cell repertoires in COVID-19. Assay: immunoSEQ multiplex PCR; the TCRdb copy retains only in-frame clones and omits some. The table shows over 200,000 clones, with almost 90% occurring only once. Sequencing was carried out using PBMCs or T cells enriched from blood (not recorded which). These receptors were collected from a man aged 25-45 years who had been exposed to COVID-19. CDR3s include the opening cysteine and the closing phenylalanine or tryptophan. The order of the fields is CDR3 DNA, CDR3 protein, clone size, V gene, J gene, D gene. A D gene is named only where the DNA matches it firmly. The listing skips clone size in some rows; elsewhere it reads once, few, many or a size class.

CDR3nt: TGTGCCAGCAGCTCCCCGGGACTGAACACAGATACGCAGTATTTT
CDR3aa: CASSSPGLNTDTQYF
abundance: -
v_gene: TRBV5-4
j_gene: TRBJ2-3
d_gene: -

CDR3nt: TGTGCCTGGACCTCAGAGGCCAACACTGAAGCTTTCTTT
CDR3aa: CAWTSEANTEAFF
abundance: -
v_gene: TRBV30
j_gene: TRBJ1-1
d_gene: -

CDR3nt: TGTGCCAGCAGCCCATTCCGCGCGGGGAGCTCCTACAATGAGCAGTTCTTC
CDR3aa: CASSPFRAGSSYNEQFF
abundance: -
v_gene: TRBV7-2
j_gene: TRBJ2-1
d_gene: -

CDR3nt: TGTGCCAGCAGCTTAGTGGGGCCCAGGAACACCGGGGAGCTGTTTTTT
CDR3aa: CASSLVGPRNTGELFF
abundance: -
v_gene: TRBV7-2
j_gene: TRBJ2-2
d_gene: -

CDR3nt: TGCAGCGTTGTACAGGGTCCAGATACGCAGTATTTT
CDR3aa: CSVVQGPDTQYF
abundance: -
v_gene: TRBV29-1
j_gene: TRBJ2-3
d_gene: -

CDR3nt: TGCGCCAGCACCCCCAGCGGGGGCGTTGAGGATACGCAGTATTTT
CDR3aa: CASTPSGGVEDTQYF
abundance: once
v_gene: TRBV5-1
j_gene: TRBJ2-3
d_gene: TRBD2

CDR3nt: TGCGCCAGCAGCCAGGGGCAGGGAAGCACAGATACGCAGTATTTT
CDR3aa: CASSQGQGSTDTQYF
abundance: -
v_gene: TRBV4-3
j_gene: TRBJ2-3
d_gene: -

CDR3nt: TGTGCCAGTAGTATTTTAGGGAGATCTCAGCCCCAGCATTTT
CDR3aa: CASSILGRSQPQHF
abundance: -
v_gene: TRBV19
j_gene: TRBJ1-5
d_gene: -

CDR3nt: TGTGCCAGCAGCTTAGGATACCGGGGGTCAAGCTCTGGAAACACCATATATTTT
CDR3aa: CASSLGYRGSSSGNTIYF
abundance: -
v_gene: TRBV7-2
j_gene: TRBJ1-3
d_gene: -

CDR3nt: TGTGCCAGCAGTTCCATGAACACTGAAGCTTTCTTT
CDR3aa: CASSSMNTEAFF
abundance: -
v_gene: TRBV6-5
j_gene: TRBJ1-1
d_gene: -

CDR3nt: TGTGCCAGTAGTGCGACAGGGGGCGCGGTATGGGCCCCGAACTATGGCTACACCTTC
CDR3aa: CASSATGGAVWAPNYGYTF
abundance: -
v_gene: TRBV19
j_gene: TRBJ1-2
d_gene: TRBD1

CDR3nt: TGTGCCAGCAGCTTAGTGTACAAGACAGATACGCAGTATTTT
CDR3aa: CASSLVYKTDTQYF
abundance: -
v_gene: TRBV7-6
j_gene: TRBJ2-3
d_gene: -

CDR3nt: TGTGCCAGCTCTACGGCAGGGGCCCATGAAGCTTTCTTT
CDR3aa: CASSTAGAHEAFF
abundance: -
v_gene: TRBV6-5
j_gene: TRBJ1-1
d_gene: -

CDR3nt: TGTGCCAGCAGCTTAGCTCCCCTGGCGGGTGCGAATGGCTACACCTTC
CDR3aa: CASSLAPLAGANGYTF
abundance: -
v_gene: TRBV11-2
j_gene: TRBJ1-2
d_gene: -

CDR3nt: TGTGCCAGCAGCTTCGGCGGCACGCAGTATTTT
CDR3aa: CASSFGGTQYF
abundance: -
v_gene: TRBV4-2
j_gene: TRBJ2-3
d_gene: -

CDR3nt: TGTGCCAGCAGCTTAGAGATGTCAGCTAATGAAAAACTGTTTTTT
CDR3aa: CASSLEMSANEKLFF
abundance: -
v_gene: TRBV7-9
j_gene: TRBJ1-4
d_gene: -

CDR3nt: TGTGCCAGCAGTGTTGCGGGTTACCGGGACGAGCAGTACTTC
CDR3aa: CASSVAGYRDEQYF
abundance: once
v_gene: TRBV25-1
j_gene: TRBJ2-7
d_gene: -

CDR3nt: TGCGCCAGCAGCTTGGTAACGGGGGGCGCATATGACACTGAAGCTTTCTTT
CDR3aa: CASSLVTGGAYDTEAFF
abundance: -
v_gene: TRBV5-1
j_gene: TRBJ1-1
d_gene: -

CDR3nt: TGTGCCAGCAGTGAATCTGGGCACACTGAAGCTTTCTTT
CDR3aa: CASSESGHTEAFF
abundance: -
v_gene: TRBV25-1
j_gene: TRBJ1-1
d_gene: -

CDR3nt: TGTGCCAGCAGCCCCCGGTCCTATGGCTACACCTTC
CDR3aa: CASSPRSYGYTF
abundance: -
v_gene: TRBV5-6
j_gene: TRBJ1-2
d_gene: -

CDR3nt: TGTGCCAGCAGCTTAGGTGTTGGGACGGGGGTTGGCTCCTACGAGCAGTACTTC
CDR3aa: CASSLGVGTGVGSYEQYF
abundance: -
v_gene: TRBV7-6
j_gene: TRBJ2-7
d_gene: -

CDR3nt: TGTGCCTGGAACCTAGACAACACCGGGGAGCTGTTTTTT
CDR3aa: CAWNLDNTGELFF
abundance: -
v_gene: TRBV30
j_gene: TRBJ2-2
d_gene: -

CDR3nt: TGTGCCAGCAGTTCGGGACAGGGGGCCCAGCCCCAGCATTTT
CDR3aa: CASSSGQGAQPQHF
abundance: once
v_gene: TRBV25-1
j_gene: TRBJ1-5
d_gene: TRBD1

CDR3nt: TGTGCCAGCAGTTACGGAGGGGGCTTAGGTGGCTACACCTTC
CDR3aa: CASSYGGGLGGYTF
abundance: few
v_gene: TRBV6-5
j_gene: TRBJ1-2
d_gene: TRBD1

CDR3nt: TGCGCCAGCAGCCCCGGGATTTATAATGAGCAGTTCTTC
CDR3aa: CASSPGIYNEQFF
abundance: -
v_gene: TRBV4-1
j_gene: TRBJ2-1
d_gene: -

CDR3nt: TGTGCCAGCAGTTTTAGTGGGCCTCAGTACTTC
CDR3aa: CASSFSGPQYF
abundance: -
v_gene: TRBV12-3/TRBV12-4
j_gene: TRBJ2-7
d_gene: -

CDR3nt: TGTGCCAGCAGCTTAAACCCGGGACAAAAACCTTACGAGCAGTACTTC
CDR3aa: CASSLNPGQKPYEQYF
abundance: once
v_gene: TRBV11-2
j_gene: TRBJ2-7
d_gene: -

CDR3nt: TGTGCCAGCGTGGGACAATCGGAGACCCAGTACTTC
CDR3aa: CASVGQSETQYF
abundance: -
v_gene: TRBV2
j_gene: TRBJ2-5
d_gene: -

CDR3nt: TGCGCCAGCAGCCAAGCCTCAGAGGTCTATAATTCACCCCTCCACTTT
CDR3aa: CASSQASEVYNSPLHF
abundance: few
v_gene: TRBV4-3
j_gene: TRBJ1-6
d_gene: -

CDR3nt: TGTGCCACCAGTGATTCAAGAGGACAGGGGAGGACAGATACGCAGTATTTT
CDR3aa: CATSDSRGQGRTDTQYF
abundance: -
v_gene: TRBV24-1
j_gene: TRBJ2-3
d_gene: TRBD1

CDR3nt: TGTGCCAGCAGCTTAAACCGGGACACAGATACGCAGTATTTT
CDR3aa: CASSLNRDTDTQYF
abundance: -
v_gene: TRBV7-9
j_gene: TRBJ2-3
d_gene: -

CDR3nt: TGTGCCAGCAGCCAAGGCCAGGGACAGAGGTTCTACGAGCAGTACTTC
CDR3aa: CASSQGQGQRFYEQYF
abundance: -
v_gene: TRBV14
j_gene: TRBJ2-7
d_gene: TRBD1

CDR3nt: TGTGCCAGCAGTTACTCCGTGGACAGGGCCCAGCATTTT
CDR3aa: CASSYSVDRAQHF
abundance: once
v_gene: TRBV6-2/TRBV6-3
j_gene: TRBJ1-5
d_gene: TRBD1

CDR3nt: TGTGCCAGCAGCCAACCCAGGGGGCACCAGCCCCAGCATTTT
CDR3aa: CASSQPRGHQPQHF
abundance: -
v_gene: TRBV6-5
j_gene: TRBJ1-5
d_gene: TRBD1

CDR3nt: TGTGCCAGCAGCTTAACCGGACAGGGATTTAATGAGCAGTTCTTC
CDR3aa: CASSLTGQGFNEQFF
abundance: -
v_gene: TRBV7-3
j_gene: TRBJ2-1
d_gene: TRBD1

CDR3nt: TGCAGTGCTAGTGGGGCAGGGGACCAGCCCCAGCATTTT
CDR3aa: CSASGAGDQPQHF
abundance: -
v_gene: TRBV20-1
j_gene: TRBJ1-5
d_gene: -

CDR3nt: TGTGCCAGCAGCTCGGACAGGGGGCATGAGCAGTTCTTC
CDR3aa: CASSSDRGHEQFF
abundance: -
v_gene: TRBV7-3
j_gene: TRBJ2-1
d_gene: TRBD1

CDR3nt: TGTGCCAGCAGTTGGCAGGGGGAAGGGTACAATGAGCAGTTCTTC
CDR3aa: CASSWQGEGYNEQFF
abundance: -
v_gene: TRBV2
j_gene: TRBJ2-1
d_gene: TRBD1

CDR3nt: TGTGCCACCGTCGCGGGGTCCGGGTCCGTTAGCTCCTATAATTCACCCCTCCACTTT
CDR3aa: CATVAGSGSVSSYNSPLHF
abundance: -
v_gene: TRBV24-1
j_gene: TRBJ1-6
d_gene: -

CDR3nt: TGTGCCAGCAGCTCGGGGTGGGAGGGGAGAGAGACCCAGTACTTC
CDR3aa: CASSSGWEGRETQYF
abundance: -
v_gene: TRBV13
j_gene: TRBJ2-5
d_gene: TRBD2

CDR3nt: TGCGCCAGCAGCTTGGGGAGCACTCTGAACACTGAAGCTTTCTTT
CDR3aa: CASSLGSTLNTEAFF
abundance: -
v_gene: TRBV5-1
j_gene: TRBJ1-1
d_gene: -